The clone carrying this TCR beta chain was picked up many times. The data stem from a study of Graves' ophthalmopathy and Graves' hyperthyroidism. After removal of 2 bases from V and 7 bases from J, the junction contained 3 bases not matched to a gene. Germline lookup yields CDR1 SGHTA and CDR2 FQGTGA. This CDR3 is 13 amino acids long. Amplified material comprised TCR beta CDR3 regions derived from RNA transcripts. HTBI-primed first-round RT-PCR preceded second-round multiplex PCR. TCRdb reanalysed the multiplex PCR reads using MiXCR and keeps one entry per CDR3 protein. Of approximately 160,000 distinct CDR3 sequences in the sample, 35% to 50% were seen once.

The origin of this receptor is a young man with Graves' ophthalmopathy. V and J are TRBV7-3 and TRBJ1-2; 8 nucleotides align to TRBD1. Sequenced input: peripheral blood. The CDR3 region has the DNA TGTGCCAGCAGCTTACAGGGGGCTTTTGGCTACACCTTC. This translates into CASSLQGAFGYTF.